This is a list of T cell receptor beta chains from one sample in a study of blood T cell repertoires in COVID-19. Sequenced by immunoSEQ multiplex PCR; TCRdb stores in-frame clones only, minus some. The sample has some 290,000 clones; roughly 90% are singletons. Sequenced sample: peripheral blood. The receptors originated from a woman aged 25 to 39 with COVID-19, enrolled during active disease. The CDR3 runs from the conserved cysteine through the conserved F or W. D genes are given only for firm matches. Clone size appears in some rows only: once, few, many, or a class for an expanded clone.

CDR3aa: CASSYSSTGASYEQYF; CDR3nt: TGTGCCAGCAGTTACTCGAGTACAGGGGCTTCCTACGAGCAGTACTTC; len: 16; d_gene: TRBD1; v_gene: TRBV6-5; abundance: -; j_gene: TRBJ2-7
CDR3aa: CASSPTSGSSTDTQYF; CDR3nt: TGTGCCAGCAGCCCCACTAGCGGGAGCAGCACAGATACGCAGTATTTT; len: 16; d_gene: TRBD2; v_gene: TRBV5-4; abundance: -; j_gene: TRBJ2-3
CDR3aa: CATSEGSGEQFF; CDR3nt: TGTGCCACCAGTGAGGGTTCGGGTGAGCAGTTCTTC; len: 12; d_gene: -; v_gene: TRBV24-1; abundance: -; j_gene: TRBJ2-1
CDR3aa: CASSSGQSNQPQHF; CDR3nt: TGTGCCAGCAGCTCGGGACAGAGCAATCAGCCCCAGCATTTT; len: 14; d_gene: TRBD1; v_gene: TRBV7-8; abundance: -; j_gene: TRBJ1-5
CDR3aa: CASSLNRGGYTF; CDR3nt: TGCGCCAGCAGTTTAAACCGCGGGGGCTACACCTTC; len: 12; d_gene: -; v_gene: TRBV10-2; abundance: -; j_gene: TRBJ1-2
CDR3aa: CASSLGTGVEKLFF; CDR3nt: TGTGCCAGCTCACTCGGGACAGGGGTTGAAAAACTGTTTTTT; len: 14; d_gene: TRBD1; v_gene: TRBV18; abundance: -; j_gene: TRBJ1-4
CDR3aa: CASSTGTSQETQYF; CDR3nt: TGTGCCAGTAGTACCGGGACTTCGCAAGAGACCCAGTACTTC; len: 14; d_gene: -; v_gene: TRBV19; abundance: -; j_gene: TRBJ2-5
CDR3aa: CASRLASSYEQYF; CDR3nt: TGTGCCAGCAGACTAGCATCTTCCTACGAGCAGTACTTC; len: 13; d_gene: -; v_gene: TRBV6-5; abundance: -; j_gene: TRBJ2-7
CDR3aa: CASSDTGQGREQYF; CDR3nt: TGTGCCAGCAGTGATACGGGACAGGGCCGCGAGCAGTACTTC; len: 14; d_gene: TRBD1; v_gene: TRBV2; abundance: few; j_gene: TRBJ2-7
CDR3aa: CASSLTSMAGANVLTF; CDR3nt: TGTGCCAGCAGCTTAACAAGTATGGCTGGGGCCAACGTCCTGACTTTC; len: 16; d_gene: -; v_gene: TRBV7-8; abundance: -; j_gene: TRBJ2-6
CDR3aa: CASSLQGPGANVLTF; CDR3nt: TGTGCCAGCAGTTTACAGGGACCCGGGGCCAACGTCCTGACTTTC; len: 15; d_gene: -; v_gene: TRBV6-2/TRBV6-3; abundance: -; j_gene: TRBJ2-6
CDR3aa: CASSRTGGDSEKLFF; CDR3nt: TGCGCCAGCAGCAGGACGGGAGGAGACTCTGAAAAACTGTTTTTT; len: 15; d_gene: -; v_gene: TRBV5-1; abundance: -; j_gene: TRBJ1-4
CDR3aa: CASSLTGLAGVEQFF; CDR3nt: TGCGCCAGCAGCCTAACGGGACTAGCGGGAGTTGAGCAGTTCTTC; len: 15; d_gene: TRBD2; v_gene: TRBV5-1; abundance: -; j_gene: TRBJ2-1
CDR3aa: CASSQDYLGTSGSWYEQYF; CDR3nt: TGTGCCAGCAGCCAAGATTACTTAGGGACTAGCGGGAGCTGGTACGAGCAGTACTTC; len: 19; d_gene: TRBD2; v_gene: TRBV4-2; abundance: -; j_gene: TRBJ2-7
CDR3aa: CSVEVTRSYGYTF; CDR3nt: TGCAGCGTTGAAGTAACCAGGTCCTATGGCTACACCTTC; len: 13; d_gene: -; v_gene: TRBV29-1; abundance: -; j_gene: TRBJ1-2
CDR3aa: CASLEDSPNTEAFF; CDR3nt: TGCGCCAGTCTCGAGGACAGTCCGAACACTGAAGCTTTCTTT; len: 14; d_gene: -; v_gene: TRBV10-2; abundance: -; j_gene: TRBJ1-1
CDR3aa: CASSWGQVKNTEAFF; CDR3nt: TGTGCCAGCAGCTGGGGACAGGTTAAGAACACTGAAGCTTTCTTT; len: 15; d_gene: TRBD1; v_gene: TRBV7-9; abundance: -; j_gene: TRBJ1-1
CDR3aa: CASSIFTGDTEAFF; CDR3nt: TGTGCCAGTAGTATTTTTACAGGAGACACTGAAGCTTTCTTT; len: 14; d_gene: -; v_gene: TRBV19; abundance: -; j_gene: TRBJ1-1